These 14 T cell receptor beta chains share one sample of origin, sequenced in a study of blood T cell repertoires in COVID-19. Measured with immunoSEQ multiplex PCR; TCRdb has only the in-frame clones, and not every one. The sample consists of more than 300,000 clones, about 89% of them appearing once. Sequenced sample: peripheral blood. Receptors were obtained from a woman aged 25 to 45 with COVID-19, enrolled during active disease.

This chain connects TRBV18 to TRBJ1-1; 7 nucleotides align to TRBD1. The V segment lost 3 bases and the J segment 3 bases; nucleotides outside the gene matches: 13. The CDR3 has 17 residues. Germline lookup yields CDR1 KGHSH and CDR2 LQKENI. DNA of the CDR3: TGTGCCAGCTCACCTTCGGTTAGGCGACAGGGCTACACTGAAGCTTTCTTT. It encodes CASSPSVRRQGYTEAFF.

This chain joins TRBV15 and TRBJ1-5, with 10 nucleotides matching TRBD1. V shed 0 bases and J 4 bases; nucleotides not matched to a gene: 6. Germline values: CDR1 LNHNV, CDR2 YYDKDF (reference sequence). The CDR3 loop spans 17 amino acids. The CDR3 bases are TGTGCCACCAGCAGAGATCGAGACAGGGGGCAGAATCAGCCCCAGCATTTT. This encodes CATSRDRDRGQNQPQHF.

This chain joins TRBV19 and TRBJ1-1, with 8 positions matching TRBD1. The length of the CDR3 is 17 residues. The germline gives CDR1 LNHDA, CDR2 SQIVND (reference sequence). J gave up 4 bases and V 5 bases, and 15 bases lay outside the gene matches. The CDR3 DNA sequence: TGTGCCAGTAGTCCTACGGGACAGGTCTTTTTGAGCACTGAAGCTTTCTTT. Translating gives CASSPTGQVFLSTEAFF.

The rearrangement links TRBV24-1 to TRBJ1-1; TRBD1 matches 10 bases. V gave up 10 bases and J gave up 4 bases; unmatched junction bases: 5. Germline V gene data show CDR1 as KGHDR and CDR2 as SFDVKD. The CDR3 extends over 13 amino acids. In DNA form, the CDR3 reads TGTGCCACACGACAGGGGGCCGGCACTGAAGCTTTCTTT. Protein: CATRQGAGTEAFF.

This clone occurred once. The chain links TRBV2 to TRBJ2-7, with 9 bases identical to TRBD2. Germline values: CDR1 SNHLY, CDR2 FYNNEI. This CDR3 contains 15 residues. J was trimmed by 3 bases and V by 6 bases; bases with no gene match: 9. The CDR3 spells CASRMTSGPLYEQYF. The DNA for the CDR3 is TGTGCCAGCAGAATGACTAGCGGACCTCTCTACGAGCAGTACTTC.

The chain couples TRBV9 to TRBJ2-3, with D maybe TRBD2 (6 bases). CDR1 is SGDLS and CDR2 is YYNGEE in the germline V gene. The CDR3 consists of 19 residues. V lost 1 base and J 1 base, leaving 22 bases between the germline ends. The CDR3 here is CASSVFGIAASGGTDTQYF. In nucleotides, the CDR3 is TGTGCCAGCAGCGTATTTGGAATAGCGGCGTCCGGAGGCACAGATACGCAGTATTTT.

This chain joins TRBV5-1 and TRBJ1-1; possibly TRBD1 for D (5 bases). The CDR3 has 14 residues. Trimming took 0 bases from V and 6 from J, leaving 12 bases between them. Germline CDR1 and CDR2: SGHRS and YFSETQ. The CDR3 nucleotides are TGCGCCAGCAGCTTGGGACAGTCGGGTTCTGAAGCTTTCTTT. Its protein is CASSLGQSGSEAFF.

There are a few counts of this clone. The CDR3 loop is CATSDPTDNYGYTF. CDR3 nucleotides: TGTGCCACCAGTGATCCGACAGATAACTATGGCTACACCTTC. J is TRBJ1-2 and V is TRBV24-1; a possible D gene is TRBD1 (5 bases). The V gene lost 3 bases and the J gene lost 1 base, with 8 bases spanning the gap. In germline, CDR1 is KGHDR, CDR2 SFDVKD. The CDR3 runs 14 residues.

The J gene is TRBJ2-2, the V gene TRBV14; no clear D. The CDR3 sequence is 14 residues long. Germline loops: CDR1 SGHDN, CDR2 FVKESK. The V end lost 4 bases, the J end lost 5 bases, and 11 bases lay between the germline ends. CDR3 sequence (DNA): TGTGCCAGCAGCCTTGGAGATTATACCGGGGAGCTGTTTTTT. Translation gives CASSLGDYTGELFF.

This sequence joins TRBV30 and TRBJ1-2; D remains unclear. Trimming removed 1 base from V and 3 bases from J, with 9 bases in between. The CDR3 has 13 residues. Looked up from germline, CDR1 is GTSNPN and CDR2 is SVGIG (reference sequence). The CDR3 sequence: CAWSGHSHYGYTF. The CDR3, as DNA: TGTGCCTGGAGTGGTCACAGTCACTATGGCTACACCTTC.

The genes are TRBV27 and TRBJ1-4, with TRBD1 matching over 7 bases. V was clipped by 10 bases and J by 4 bases; unmatched bases: 3. This CDR3 is built from 12 residues. Germline assignment: CDR1 MNHEY and CDR2 SMNVEV (reference sequence). The CDR3, as DNA: TGTGCCACAGGGGGGCTTAATGAAAAACTGTTTTTT. Encoded protein: CATGGLNEKLFF.

V usage is TRBV18 and J usage is TRBJ1-6; 8 bases map to TRBD1. The CDR3 runs 15 residues. J was trimmed by 9 bases and V by 6 bases; bases with no gene match: 10. Germline V gene sequence: CDR1 KGHSH, CDR2 LQKENI. CDR3 sequence reads: CASSPGGQGGSPLHF. CDR3 sequence (DNA): TGTGCCAGCTCCCCCGGAGGACAGGGTGGTTCACCCCTCCACTTT.

The CDR3 sequence is CASSSPVSGANVLTF. CDR3 nucleotides: TGCGCCAGCAGTTCCCCCGTATCTGGGGCCAACGTCCTGACTTTC. The chain uses TRBV5-1 and TRBJ2-6, with D unresolved. V was pared by 5 bases and J by 1 base, with 10 bases between. The CDR3 has 15 residues. Germline CDR1 is SGHRS and CDR2 is YFSETQ.

This clone was counted between two and nine times. The V and J genes are TRBV11-2 and TRBJ1-1; weak D call: TRBD1 (5 bases). The length of the CDR3 is 12 residues. Trimming pared 5 bases from V and 3 bases from J, leaving 7 bases between. Germline CDR1 is SGHAT and CDR2 is FQNNGV. This CDR3 reads CASSDSYTEAFF. CDR3 in DNA: TGTGCCAGCAGCGACAGCTACACTGAAGCTTTCTTT.